The 14 T cell receptor beta chains below were found in one sample sequenced in a study of post-analysis software for immune sequencing data. Study-wide results and caveats: The study found TRBV5-6, TRBV5-1 and TRBV20-1 among about 5 TRBV segments more frequent in patients than controls.

Unique molecular identifiers featured in each of the TCR beta cDNA libraries. A single record per CDR3 protein comes from TCRdb applying MiXCR to the PCR reads. The table shows around 400,000 distinct CDR3 sequences, with 39% occurring only once. Antigens of these TCRs are unknown. Material: blood. The receptors here all came from a girl aged 2 to 9 with multiple sclerosis.

This clonotype was picked up a small number of times. The chain carries TRBV9 and TRBJ2-7; D gene unclear. Trimming cost V 4 bases and J 2 bases, with 13 bases left between them. The CDR3 length is 14 residues. Germline CDR1 SGDLS, CDR2 YYNGEE. The CDR3 coding sequence is TGTGCCAGCAGCCCCCCGCTTCTACCCTACGAGCAGTACTTC. Protein: CASSPPLLPYEQYF.

This rearrangement joins TRBV29-1 to TRBJ1-2; the D gene is possibly TRBD1 (6 bases). Looked up from germline, CDR1 is SQVTM and CDR2 is ANQGSEA. V lost 6 bases and J lost 7, with 27 bases in between. The CDR3 is 16 amino acids. CDR3 sequence (DNA): TGCAGCGTCGATGGGGCGGCCGGAAGAGGGGGTTCTGGCTACACCTTC. Amino acids: CSVDGAAGRGGSGYTF. The variable domain in full, with the rest retrieved from reference TRBV29-1 and TRBJ1-2, is SAVISQKPSRDICQRGTSLTIQCQVDSQVTMMFWYRQQPGQSLTLIATANQGSEATYESGFVIDKFPISRPNLTFSTLTVSNMSPEDSSIYLCSVDGAAGRGGSGYTFGSGTRLTVV.

The genes are TRBV12-3 or TRBV12-4 and TRBJ2-3; 12 nucleotides align to TRBD2. This CDR3 is built from 18 residues. The junction had 11 bases not matched to a gene; V was cut back by 6 bases and J by 1 base. CDR3 sequence: CASSRLVASGRGTDTQYF. For the CDR3, the DNA is TGTGCCAGCAGCCGCCTGGTTGCTAGCGGGAGGGGCACAGATACGCAGTATTTT.

The chain is built from TRBV24-1 and TRBJ2-1; TRBD1 matches 9 bases. CDR3 length equals 15 residues. J gave up 6 bases and V 4 bases, and 6 bases lay outside the gene matches. Germline V gene data show CDR1 as KGHDR and CDR2 as SFDVKD. The CDR3 sequence: CATSETGQGFNEQFF. The CDR3 region has the DNA TGTGCCACCAGTGAGACGGGACAGGGATTCAATGAGCAGTTCTTC.

The CDR3 here is CSAKLAASTDTQYF. CDR3 in DNA: TGCAGTGCTAAACTAGCGGCTAGCACAGATACGCAGTATTTT. The J gene is TRBJ2-3, the V gene TRBV20-1; 8 bases map to TRBD2. The germline CDR1 and CDR2 sequences are DFQATT and SNEGSKA (reference sequence). The junction had 3 bases not matched to a gene; V was cut back by 4 bases and J by 0 bases. The CDR3 runs 14 residues.

This clonotype was seen a handful of times. The chain has TRBV6-6 and TRBJ2-7, with D perhaps matching TRBD1 (5 bases). There are 14 residues in the CDR3. Germline assignment: CDR1 MNHNY and CDR2 SVGAGI (reference sequence). Trimming left V 4 bases short and J 6 bases short, with 16 bases between. CDR3 sequence reads: CASSLPGSLTEQYF. The DNA of the CDR3 is TGTGCCAGCAGTTTACCAGGGTCCCTGACCGAGCAGTACTTC.

In this sample, this clonotype turned up a few times. V usage is TRBV7-3 and J usage is TRBJ2-3; no clear D. V lost 5 bases, J lost 1 base, and 10 bases lay in between. The CDR3 length is 14 residues. From germline, CDR1 is SGHTA and CDR2 FQGTGA. The DNA of the CDR3 is TGTGCCAGCAGCGCCCAGAGCGGCACAGATACGCAGTATTTT. Its translation: CASSAQSGTDTQYF.

This clonotype was seen more than once but under ten times. The chain employs TRBV7-2 and TRBJ1-1, with D possibly being TRBD1 (6 bases). This CDR3 spans 17 amino acids. From germline, CDR1 is SGHTA and CDR2 FQGNSA. V dropped 5 bases and J dropped 1 base, with 20 bases sitting between them. CDR3 sequence reads: CASSKGQATTSNTEAFF. The CDR3 region has the DNA TGTGCCAGCAGCAAGGGACAAGCAACGACCTCGAACACTGAAGCTTTCTTT.

The J gene is TRBJ2-5, the V gene TRBV2; D assignment may be TRBD1 or TRBD2 (5 bases each). V was pared by 8 bases and J by 5 bases, with 12 bases between. Germline lookup yields CDR1 SNHLY and CDR2 FYNNEI. The CDR3 is 12 amino acids. The CDR3 loop is CASYSWGETQYF. DNA for the CDR3: TGTGCCAGCTACTCGTGGGGGGAGACCCAGTACTTC.

This rearrangement joins TRBV12-3 or TRBV12-4 to TRBJ2-3; TRBD2 agrees at 14 bases. The CDR3 loop spans 18 amino acids. The V segment lost 5 bases and the J segment 15 bases; nucleotides outside the gene matches: 22. The CDR3 bases are TGTGCCAGCAGTACCGGGACTAGCGGGAGCATTGGCACAGATATGGAATATTTT. Translation: CASSTGTSGSIGTDMEYF.

The table lists this clonotype with a few counts. The chain recombines TRBV7-9 with TRBJ1-5, with D maybe TRBD1 (6 bases). V lost 6 bases to trimming and J lost 0 bases, with 9 bases between them. The CDR3 totals 14 residues. CDR1 and CDR2 (germline): SEHNR, FQNEAQ (reference sequence). In DNA form, the CDR3 reads TGTGCCAGCAGGCAGGGGAATAGCAATCAGCCCCAGCATTTT. It yields the protein CASRQGNSNQPQHF.

This chain joins TRBV7-8 and TRBJ2-7; no firm D call. CDR1 is SGHVS and CDR2 is FQNEAQ in the germline V gene. V lost 5 bases to trimming and J lost 0 bases, with 14 bases between them. The CDR3 extends over 15 amino acids. The CDR3 here is CASSRDLKYSYEQYF. The DNA for the CDR3 is TGTGCCAGCAGCCGCGATTTAAAGTACTCCTACGAGCAGTACTTC.

This clonotype was seen a single time. The rearrangement joins TRBV28 to TRBJ2-7; D might be TRBD1 or TRBD2, each matching 6 bases. Trimming removed 6 bases from V and 4 bases from J, with 16 bases in between. The CDR3 spans 14 residues. Per germline, CDR1 MDHEN and CDR2 SYDVKM. The chain's CDR3 is CASSVEGVVYEQYF. The CDR3 DNA is TGTGCCAGCAGCGTGGAGGGGGTAGTATACGAGCAGTACTTC.

The rearrangement links TRBV20-1 to TRBJ1-4; TRBD1 agrees at 7 bases. The CDR3 is 15 residues long. Germline trimming cut 3 bases from V and 5 bases from J; bases unmatched to any gene: 9. Germline CDR1 reads DFQATT; CDR2 reads SNEGSKA (reference sequence). In nucleotides, the CDR3 is TGCAGTGCTAGCCGGGACAGCCTCCCGAATGAAAAACTGTTTTTT. This translates into CSASRDSLPNEKLFF.